The next 22 T cell receptor beta chains were all read from a single sample in a study of cytomegalovirus exposure and HLA in healthy donors. This PCR relied on a set of 60 Vbeta primers and 13 Jbeta primers. Data came from immunoSEQ multiplex PCR; TCRdb stores just in-frame clones and leaves some out. The profile shows 170,000 or so clones, under 90% of them singletons. Sequencing was carried out using PBMCs. The receptors come from a man aged 25-45 years in good health and CMV-seropositive.

The chain employs TRBV5-4 and TRBJ1-1; D remains ambiguous. Germline values: CDR1 SGHNT, CDR2 YYREEE (reference sequence). V was clipped by 4 bases and J by 0 bases, with 10 bases between them. The CDR3 has 14 amino acids. In DNA form, the CDR3 reads TGTGCCAGCAGCGACGGGGTGCTGAACACTGAAGCTTTCTTT. Its translation is CASSDGVLNTEAFF.

This chain uses TRBV11-3 with TRBJ1-3; 8 nucleotides agree with TRBD1. J lost 0 bases, V lost 3 bases, and 1 base had no gene match. Germline V gives CDR1 SGHNT, CDR2 YENEEA. This CDR3 is 15 amino acids long. The CDR3 region has the DNA TGTGCCAGCAGCTTTACAGGGGGCTCTGGAAACACCATATATTTT. Encoded protein: CASSFTGGSGNTIYF.

In its sample, this clone was seen a few times. The J gene is TRBJ2-7, the V gene TRBV14; TRBD2 might be the D (7 bases). V gave up 1 base and J gave up 3 bases, with 16 bases separating them. Germline V gene lookup returns CDR1 SGHDN and CDR2 FVKESK. The CDR3 consists of 16 residues. The DNA of the CDR3 is TGTGCCAGCAGCCAAGCATTAAAAGGGGGGGGCTACGAGCAGTACTTC. It encodes CASSQALKGGGYEQYF.

This chain links TRBV6-5 with TRBJ2-2, with 8 nucleotides matching TRBD2. V lost 6 bases to trimming and J lost 7 bases; unmatched junction nucleotides: 7. CDR1 MNHEY and CDR2 SVGAGI come from the germline V gene. This CDR3 comprises 14 residues. The CDR3 spells CASSPGGAIGELFF. For the CDR3, the DNA is TGTGCCAGCAGCCCCGGGGGGGCGATCGGGGAGCTGTTTTTT.

The CDR3 is CASSQPGQGTDTQYF. Here the CDR3 DNA reads TGTGCCAGCAGCCAGCCGGGACAGGGAACAGATACGCAGTATTTT. This chain connects TRBV5-4 to TRBJ2-3; 9 bases fit TRBD1. The CDR3 length is 15 residues. The germline V gene has CDR1 SGHNT and CDR2 YYREEE (reference sequence). J lost 3 bases, V lost 4 bases, and 6 bases had no gene match.

The chain combines TRBV6-1 with TRBJ2-1; D may be TRBD1 (6 bases). Trimming removed 3 bases from V and 3 bases from J, with 9 bases in between. The germline V gene encodes CDR1 MNHNS and CDR2 SASEGT. This CDR3 has 14 residues. CDR3 region: CASSEGTLYNEQFF. For the CDR3, the DNA is TGTGCCAGCAGTGAGGGGACACTCTACAATGAGCAGTTCTTC.

This clone was recorded once. J is TRBJ2-3 and V is TRBV29-1; no reliable D call. CDR1 and CDR2 from the germline V gene are SQVTM and ANQGSEA. The V end was cut by 2 bases, the J end by 0 bases, with 12 bases between. CDR3 length: 15 amino acids. DNA for the CDR3: TGCAGCGTTGAAAAACCCGTAGTAAGCACAGATACGCAGTATTTT. It codes for CSVEKPVVSTDTQYF.

This chain uses TRBV19 with TRBJ2-6, with D possibly being TRBD2 (5 bases). The CDR3 is made up of 16 amino acids. Trimming shortened V by 6 bases and J by 1 base, and 13 bases separated the two germline ends. Per the germline V gene, CDR1 is LNHDA and CDR2 is SQIVND (reference sequence). CDR3 DNA sequence: TGTGCCAGTAGGTCGCCCGGACTTTCTGGGGCCAACGTCCTGACTTTC. This gives the protein CASRSPGLSGANVLTF. Full variable domain (outside the CDR3, taken from reference TRBV19 and TRBJ2-6): DGGITQSPKYLFRKEGQNVTLSCEQNLNHDAMYWYRQDPGQGLRLIYYSQIVNDFQKGDIAEGYSVSREKKESFPLTVTSAQKNPTAFYLCASRSPGLSGANVLTFGAGSRLTVL.

V gene TRBV9 combines with J gene TRBJ2-3; 14 bases are a match to TRBD2. The CDR3 is 18 residues long. Germline-derived CDR1 and CDR2 are SGDLS and YYNGEE. After removal of 0 bases from V and 4 bases from J, the junction contained 7 bases not matched to a gene. CDR3 sequence: CASSVDLGLAGGSDTQYF. The CDR3 region has the DNA TGTGCCAGCAGCGTAGATTTAGGACTAGCGGGGGGATCAGATACGCAGTATTTT.

The V and J genes are TRBV7-6 and TRBJ1-6; possibly TRBD1 for D (5 bases). This CDR3 spans 17 amino acids. Per germline, CDR1 SGHVS and CDR2 FNYEAQ. Between the trimmed V and J ends, which lost 0 bases and 0 bases, there was a span of 9 bases. The CDR3 reads CASSLAGGGSYNSPLHF. DNA for the CDR3: TGTGCCAGCAGCTTAGCCGGGGGAGGCTCCTATAATTCACCCCTCCACTTT.

This chain links TRBV7-9 with TRBJ2-7; D is possibly TRBD2 (6 bases). CDR3 size: 13 residues. Germline V lookup: CDR1 SEHNR, CDR2 FQNEAQ (reference sequence). Trimming stripped 5 bases from V and 3 bases from J, with 11 bases between. CDR3 nucleotides: TGTGCCAGCAGCCACCGGGGGAACTACGAGCAGTACTTC. This gives the protein CASSHRGNYEQYF.

The chain joins TRBV10-1 to TRBJ2-7; D unclear. Germline values: CDR1 WNHNN, CDR2 SYGVQD (reference sequence). There are 13 residues in the CDR3. V lost 5 bases and J 1 base, leaving 9 bases between the germline ends. In DNA, the CDR3 is TGCGCCAGCAGTTCCGACATTTCCTACGAGCAGTACTTC. It translates to CASSSDISYEQYF.

This chain joins TRBV27 and TRBJ1-1; D is unclear. Germline V CDR1 and CDR2: MNHEY, SMNVEV (reference sequence). This CDR3 is built from 13 residues. V was trimmed by 8 bases and J by 4 bases, leaving 14 bases between them. CDR3 DNA: TGTGCCAGCGGGCCTTCCTTCACCACTGAAGCTTTCTTT. Protein product: CASGPSFTTEAFF.

The CDR3 bases are TGTGCCAGCAGCTTAGCGCAGGGTATGACGGAGACCCAGTACTTC. This sequence encodes CASSLAQGMTETQYF. The chain uses TRBV7-9 and TRBJ2-5, with D maybe TRBD1 (5 bases). There are 15 residues in the CDR3. Germline V gives CDR1 SEHNR, CDR2 FQNEAQ (reference sequence). Trimming removed 0 bases at V and 5 bases at J, with 13 bases between.

V gene TRBV5-4 combines with J gene TRBJ2-5, with 8 positions matching TRBD2. J was trimmed by 2 bases and V by 5 bases; bases with no gene match: 8. CDR1 is SGHNT, CDR2 YYREEE, per germline (reference sequence). This CDR3 region has 15 residues. CDR3 sequence: CASRSGLASQETQYF. The CDR3 DNA reads TGTGCCAGCAGATCTGGACTAGCCTCTCAAGAGACCCAGTACTTC. Full variable domain (outside the CDR3, taken from reference TRBV5-4 and TRBJ2-5): ETGVTQSPTHLIKTRGQQVTLRCSSQSGHNTVSWYQQALGQGPQFIFQYYREEENGRGNFPPRFSGLQFPNYSSELNVNALELDDSALYLCASRSGLASQETQYFGPGTRLLVL.

The V call is TRBV9, the J call TRBJ2-7; D is undetermined. V dropped 2 bases and J dropped 3 bases, with 12 bases sitting between them. The germline CDR1 and CDR2 sequences are SGDLS and YYNGEE. CDR3 length equals 14 residues. CDR3 DNA: TGTGCCAGCAGCGTGAGGCTGGTGGGCTACGAGCAGTACTTC. As protein: CASSVRLVGYEQYF.

This chain links TRBV11-3 with TRBJ1-2; 10 bases fit TRBD1. Losses at the gene ends were 4 bases for V and 7 bases for J; bases not matched to a gene: 9. Per germline, CDR1 SGHNT and CDR2 YENEEA. This CDR3 comprises 15 residues. CDR3 in amino acids: CASSSDPTGGFGYTF. The CDR3 DNA reads TGTGCCAGCAGCTCCGACCCGACAGGGGGCTTTGGCTACACCTTC. Variable domain in full (rest from reference TRBV11-3 and TRBJ1-2): EAGVVQSPRYKIIEKKQPVAFWCNPISGHNTLYWYLQNLGQGPELLIRYENEEAVDDSQLPKDRFSAERLKGVDSTLKIQPAELGDSAVYLCASSSDPTGGFGYTFGSGTRLTVV.

V usage is TRBV15 and J usage is TRBJ1-4, with unresolved D. The germline CDR1 and CDR2 sequences are LNHNV and YYDKDF (reference sequence). The CDR3 spans 14 residues. V was pared by 5 bases and J by 4 bases, with 11 bases between. CDR3: CATSGGQDNEKLFF. The CDR3 nucleotides read TGTGCCACCAGCGGTGGTCAGGATAATGAAAAACTGTTTTTT.

The rearrangement joins TRBV15 to TRBJ2-5; the match to TRBD2 covers 10 bases. Germline-derived CDR1 and CDR2 are LNHNV and YYDKDF (reference sequence). The trim removed 1 base at V and 0 bases at J, leaving 8 bases unmatched. The CDR3 runs to 18 residues. CDR3 sequence: CATSRGLAGALHQETQYF. The CDR3, as DNA: TGTGCCACCAGCAGAGGGCTAGCGGGGGCACTACACCAAGAGACCCAGTACTTC.

V usage is TRBV5-1 and J usage is TRBJ2-3; 14 bases align to TRBD2. Per germline, CDR1 SGHRS and CDR2 YFSETQ. After removal of 4 bases from V and 2 bases from J, the junction contained 15 bases not matched to a gene. CDR3 size: 20 residues. The CDR3 is CASSLTATSGGAKSTDTQYF. The CDR3 DNA sequence: TGCGCCAGCAGCCTGACCGCGACTAGCGGGGGGGCGAAGTCCACAGATACGCAGTATTTT.

The chain is built from TRBV16 and TRBJ2-7; D uncertain. Germline V lookup: CDR1 KGHSY, CDR2 FQNENV. The CDR3 is 15 amino acids. V gave up 2 bases and J gave up 0 bases, with 11 bases separating them. CDR3 amino acids: CASSQERAGSYEQYF. The CDR3 coding sequence is TGTGCCAGCAGCCAAGAGAGAGCCGGCTCCTACGAGCAGTACTTC.

The DNA for the CDR3 is TGTGCCAGCAGCTTTAGCGGGGGGGCCGGAGAGACCCAGTACTTC. Residues: CASSFSGGAGETQYF. The chain couples TRBV7-2 to TRBJ2-5, with 11 nucleotides matching TRBD2. Trimming removed 3 bases from V and 4 bases from J; junction bases left unmatched: 4. The CDR3 totals 15 residues. Germline-derived CDR1 and CDR2 are SGHTA and FQGNSA.